These T cell receptor beta chains were read from a single sample in a study of shared T cell receptors in the human thymus. Only in-frame clones appear in the TCRdb table, and some are missing; sequencing was by immunoSEQ multiplex PCR. The table shows some 760,000 clones, with 75% to 90% occurring only once. These data also formed part of another study, on human thymus T cells.

The sequencing input was thymocytes. All receptors derive from a girl less than two years old with a congenital heart defect. CDR3s include the opening cysteine and the closing phenylalanine or tryptophan. D genes are given only for firm matches. Clone size is shown for a subset of rows, as once, few, many or a class of expanded clone.

>NA|TRBV5-1|TRBD2|TRBJ2-1
CASSSELAGVFNEQFF
TGCGCCAGCAGCTCTGAACTAGCGGGGGTGTTCAATGAGCAGTTCTTC
>NA|TRBV10-2|NA|TRBJ1-2
CASSGWGDRGTHGYTF
TGCGCCAGCAGTGGATGGGGGGACCGCGGAACCCATGGCTACACCTTC
>NA|TRBV4-1|TRBD1|TRBJ2-7
CASSHGQGQPYEQYF
TGCGCCAGCAGCCACGGACAGGGGCAGCCCTACGAGCAGTACTTC
>NA|TRBV27|TRBD1|TRBJ1-1
CASSSGQGNTEAFF
TGTGCCAGCAGTTCGGGACAGGGCAACACTGAAGCTTTCTTT
>NA|TRBV5-1|NA|TRBJ1-1
CASSLNLRGRNTEAFF
TGCGCCAGCAGCTTGAACCTTCGGGGTAGAAACACTGAAGCTTTCTTT
>NA|TRBV4-1|NA|TRBJ2-3
CASSPGGNGTGIIDTQYF
TGCGCCAGCAGCCCGGGGGGGAATGGGACAGGGATTATAGATACGCAGTATTTT
>NA|TRBV5-1|NA|TRBJ2-5
CASSCPMSVREATQYF
TGCGCCAGCAGCTGCCCCATGAGTGTCAGGGAGGCGACCCAGTACTTC
>NA|TRBV5-1|NA|TRBJ1-3
CASSLPGGTGNTIYF
TGCGCCAGCAGCTTGCCGGGGGGGACGGGAAACACCATATATTTT
>NA|TRBV19|NA|TRBJ1-1
CASDRSGAEAFF
TGTGCCAGTGACAGGTCCGGGGCTGAAGCTTTCTTT
>NA|TRBV12-5|NA|TRBJ1-1
CASGLQWFGGGTEAFF
TGTGCTAGTGGTTTGCAGTGGTTTGGGGGAGGCACTGAAGCTTTCTTT
>NA|TRBV5-1|NA|TRBJ1-3
CASSHRPSSGNTIYF
TGCGCCAGCAGCCACAGGCCGAGCTCTGGAAACACCATATATTTT
>once|TRBV7-9|NA|TRBJ2-1
CASSLTRAHEQFF
TGTGCCAGCAGCTTAACCAGGGCCCATGAGCAGTTCTTC
>few|TRBV6-1|NA|TRBJ2-1
CASSDQGLKEFF
TGTGCCAGCAGTGATCAGGGTTTAAAGGAGTTCTTC
>NA|TRBV7-2|NA|TRBJ1-2
CASSLIRGPNYGYTF
TGTGCCAGCAGCTTAATCCGGGGTCCTAACTATGGCTACACCTTC
>NA|TRBV6-1|NA|TRBJ1-6
CASRFRGRRLSPLHF
TGTGCCAGCCGTTTCCGCGGGAGACGTCTTTCACCCCTCCACTTT
>NA|TRBV4-1|TRBD2|TRBJ2-7
CASSQVGGRYEQYF
TGCGCCAGCAGCCAAGTGGGAGGGAGATACGAGCAGTACTTC
>NA|TRBV4-2|NA|TRBJ1-3
CASSQQGGGSGNTIYF
TGTGCCAGCAGCCAACAGGGAGGAGGCTCTGGAAACACCATATATTTT
>NA|TRBV7-6|NA|TRBJ1-4
CASNPNGGTNEKLFF
TGTGCCAGCAACCCGAACGGAGGAACTAATGAAAAACTGTTTTTT